These 18 T cell receptor beta chains came from one sample sequenced in a study of regulatory T cells in long-lasting Graves disease. Time point given: persistent/refractory GD, antithyroid drugs over 5 years with positive TRAb. Making the TCR library involved RNA that had been extracted from PBMCs. Through Arm-PCR of CDR3 regions and iRepertoire HTBI primers, TCR beta libraries were built. TCRdb reprocessed the multiplex PCR reads with MiXCR, giving one entry per CDR3 protein. The top ten hold roughly an eighth of the sample, which has 400,000 to 500,000 distinct CDR3 sequences, 21% seen once. Here the sequenced sample was peripheral blood mononuclear cells (PBMCs), taken when the disease was refractory, from a patient treated with antithyroid drugs. The receptors originated from a female donor with Graves disease.

CDR3 region: CASSPQPDRDGNGYTF. CDR3 sequence (DNA): TGTGCCAGCTCACCGCAACCCGACAGGGATGGGAATGGCTACACCTTC. The chain employs TRBV18 and TRBJ1-2; the match to TRBD1 covers 7 bases. This CDR3 is 16 amino acids long. Germline CDR1 and CDR2: KGHSH and LQKENI. Trimming at V came to 3 bases and at J to 6 bases, leaving 13 bases not matched to a gene.

Concerning this clonotype itself: Since a much larger clone is just one base distant, this may be a read error. CDR3: CASSGRISGELSF. DNA for the CDR3: TGTGCCAGCAGCGGCCGAATCTCCGGGGAGCTGTCTTTT. The chain carries TRBV3-1 and TRBJ2-2; maybe TRBD2 (5 bases). There are 13 residues in the CDR3. The germline V gene encodes CDR1 LGHDT and CDR2 YNNKEL (reference sequence). Combining the CDR3 with reference TRBV3-1 and TRBJ2-2 gives the whole variable domain DTAVSQTPKYLVTQMGNDKSIKCEQNLGHDTMYWYKQDSKKFLKIMFSYNNKELIINETVPNRFSPKSPDKAHLNLHINSLELGDSAVYFCASSGRISGELSFGEGSRLTVL.

This sequence joins TRBV30 and TRBJ2-1; 9 bases agree with TRBD2. Per germline, CDR1 GTSNPN and CDR2 SVGIG (reference sequence). Trimming cost V 2 bases and J 5 bases; bases outside gene matches: 7. The CDR3 has 15 residues. The CDR3 DNA follows: TGTGCCTGGAGTCCCCCGGCGGGAGGGAACAATGAGCAGTTCTTC. Translation gives CAWSPPAGGNNEQFF.

This clonotype has at least ten counts. The chain is built from TRBV29-1 and TRBJ2-7, with D uncertain. The V gene's germline CDR1 is SQVTM and CDR2 ANQGSEA. Trimming cost V 1 base and J 0 bases, with 7 bases left between them. This CDR3 has 13 amino acids. CDR3 amino acids: CSVEALSSYEQYF. The CDR3 nucleotides read TGCAGCGTTGAAGCCCTCAGCTCCTACGAGCAGTACTTC.

Points on this clonotype: A read error may produce the germline difference seen at one junction end. The V call is TRBV19, the J call TRBJ2-7, with 8 positions matching TRBD2. Germline V gene data show CDR1 as LNHDA and CDR2 as SQIVND (reference sequence). This CDR3 is built from 11 residues. CDR3 in DNA: TGTGCCAGTAGGCAAGCGGGAGTAGTGAACTTC. It codes for CASRQAGVVNF.

This clonotype appeared a few times. The J gene is TRBJ2-7, the V gene TRBV15, with a weak D call TRBD2 (6 bases). This CDR3 has 14 amino acids. V was cut by 5 bases and J by 2 bases, with 13 bases left in between. In germline, CDR1 is LNHNV, CDR2 YYDKDF (reference sequence). The CDR3 reads CATSFGTGTYEQYF. In DNA form, the CDR3 reads TGTGCCACCAGCTTTGGGACTGGAACCTACGAGCAGTACTTC.

This clonotype was observed many times. This sequence joins TRBV28 and TRBJ2-5, with 8 bases lining up with TRBD2. V lost 4 bases and J lost 4; bases outside the gene matches: 8. The germline gives CDR1 MDHEN, CDR2 SYDVKM. CDR3 length: 15 amino acids. CDR3: CASSSGGDAAETQYF. The CDR3 bases are TGTGCCAGCAGTTCCGGGGGGGACGCCGCAGAGACCCAGTACTTC. Filled out from reference TRBV28 and TRBJ2-5, the complete variable domain reads DVKVTQSSRYLVKRTGEKVFLECVQDMDHENMFWYRQDPGLGLRLIYFSYDVKMKEKGDIPEGYSVSREKKERFSLILESASTNQTSMYLCASSSGGDAAETQYFGPGTRLLVL.

This chain connects TRBV7-2 to TRBJ1-2; TRBD1 aligns across 10 bases. The CDR3 consists of 16 residues. The germline CDR1 and CDR2 sequences are SGHTA and FQGNSA. The ends lost 5 bases at V and 4 bases at J; junction bases unmatched: 10. CDR3 loop: CASSGTGTGETYGYTF. The DNA of the CDR3 is TGTGCCAGCAGCGGCACCGGGACAGGGGAGACCTATGGCTACACCTTC. The full variable domain, completed using reference TRBV7-2 and TRBJ1-2, is GAGVSQSPSNKVTEKGKDVELRCDPISGHTALYWYRQSLGQGLEFLIYFQGNSAPDKSGLPSDRFSAERTGGSVSTLTIQRTQQEDSAVYLCASSGTGTGETYGYTFGSGTRLTVV.

This clonotype has at least ten counts. V and J are TRBV15 and TRBJ1-6, with TRBD1 matching over 8 bases. The V segment lost 2 bases and the J segment 10 bases; nucleotides outside the gene matches: 7. Germline values: CDR1 LNHNV, CDR2 YYDKDF (reference sequence). This CDR3 region has 15 residues. In nucleotides, the CDR3 is TGTGCCACCAGCAGAAAAGGACAGGGCGGCTCACCCCTCCACTTT. This translates into CATSRKGQGGSPLHF.

Of note for this clonotype: Because it lacks the conserved phenylalanine or tryptophan at the end, this CDR3 is likely a read error. This chain connects TRBV5-6 to TRBJ2-7, with TRBD1 as a possible D gene (6 bases). Germline loops: CDR1 SGHDT, CDR2 YYEEEE. V dropped 1 base and J dropped 7 bases, with 12 bases sitting between them. This CDR3 has 13 residues. The CDR3 bases are TGTGCCAGCAGCTTGAACGACAGGCAAGAGCAGTACCTC. Protein product: CASSLNDRQEQYL.

V and J are TRBV20-1 and TRBJ2-3; tentatively, D is TRBD2 (5 bases). The CDR3 length is 15 residues. From germline, CDR1 is DFQATT and CDR2 SNEGSKA (reference sequence). Trimming took 5 bases from V and 0 from J, leaving 15 bases between them. The CDR3 sequence is CSAGLVGGSTDTQYF. As DNA, the CDR3 is TGCAGTGCTGGCCTCGTTGGAGGTAGCACAGATACGCAGTATTTT.

Regarding this clonotype: Being one base from a much bigger clone, this may be a read error. It is likely a read error, because the conserved phenylalanine at the end of the CDR3 is missing. The V gene is TRBV7-9, the J gene TRBJ2-5; 8 bases are shared with TRBD1. CDR1 and CDR2 from the germline V gene are SEHNR and FQNEAQ (reference sequence). The CDR3 contains 14 residues. J lost 5 bases, V lost 5 bases, and 7 bases had no gene match. CDR3 residues: CASSPQGARETQYL. DNA of the CDR3: TGTGCCAGCAGCCCCCAGGGGGCACGGGAGACCCAGTACCTC.

This clonotype showed up many times. The chain employs TRBV3-1 and TRBJ1-1, with D tentatively TRBD1 (6 bases). The CDR3 has 15 amino acids. Deletions cut 0 bases from V and 5 bases from J, with 13 bases between. The germline V gene encodes CDR1 LGHDT and CDR2 YNNKEL (reference sequence). CDR3 sequence reads: CASSQEGRGWTEAFF. DNA for the CDR3: TGTGCCAGCAGCCAAGAGGGCAGGGGTTGGACTGAAGCTTTCTTT.

The rearrangement joins TRBV19 to TRBJ2-7; possibly TRBD2 for D (5 bases). Deletions cut 1 base from V and 0 bases from J, with 7 bases between. There are 14 residues in the CDR3. CDR1 and CDR2 from the germline V gene are LNHDA and SQIVND (reference sequence). DNA for the CDR3: TGTGCCAGTAGTATAGTACGGGGCTCCTACGAGCAGTACTTC. It specifies CASSIVRGSYEQYF.

This clonotype was detected many times. The chain combines TRBV28 with TRBJ2-2, with TRBD1 as a possible D gene (6 bases). Trimming cost V 7 bases and J 3 bases, with 12 bases left between them. Per the germline V gene, CDR1 is MDHEN and CDR2 is SYDVKM. CDR3 length: 14 amino acids. CDR3: CASIRGRHTGELFF. The CDR3 region has the DNA TGTGCCAGCATCAGGGGTAGGCACACCGGGGAGCTGTTTTTT.

As regards this clonotype: A far larger clone is one nucleotide away, so this likely arose from a read error. Given the absence of the conserved phenylalanine or tryptophan at the CDR3 end, a read error is likely. The V call is TRBV7-9, the J call TRBJ1-1, with a weak D call TRBD1 (5 bases). Trimming cost V 5 bases and J 3 bases, with 19 bases left between them. The CDR3 is 16 amino acids. Germline values: CDR1 SEHNR, CDR2 FQNEAQ (reference sequence). The CDR3 region has the DNA TGTGCCAGCAGCACTACTTTCGGGCAGGGCGACACTGAAGCTTTCCTT. This encodes CASSTTFGQGDTEAFL.

This clonotype was seen at least ten times. The V gene is TRBV29-1, the J gene TRBJ1-1; 7 bases align to TRBD1. This CDR3 region has 15 residues. Germline V gives CDR1 SQVTM, CDR2 ANQGSEA. Unmatched junction bases numbered 10, after V lost 6 bases and J lost 0 bases. DNA for the CDR3: TGCAGCGTGGAGGTAGGGACAGTCATGAACACTGAAGCTTTCTTT. This encodes CSVEVGTVMNTEAFF.

This clonotype has at least ten counts. The V gene is TRBV28, the J gene TRBJ1-3; weak D call: TRBD1 (5 bases). Trimming cost V 1 base and J 3 bases, with 7 bases left between them. This CDR3 contains 14 residues. From germline, CDR1 is MDHEN and CDR2 SYDVKM. The CDR3 sequence is CASSLSGGGNTIYF. CDR3 nucleotide sequence: TGTGCCAGCAGTTTATCCGGGGGTGGAAACACCATATATTTT.